Listed below are T cell receptor beta chains from one sample, sequenced in a study of blood T cell repertoires in COVID-19. Only in-frame clones appear in the TCRdb table, and some are missing; sequencing was by immunoSEQ multiplex PCR. The data contain approximately 500,000 clones, about 91% of them singletons. The source material was peripheral blood. Source of these receptors: a man between 18 and 35 years old with COVID-19, enrolled during active disease. Each CDR3 is given with its conserved first and last residue. D genes are given only for firm matches. Not all rows give a size; the values are once, few, many and, for expanded clones, a class.

size	D	J	V	DNA	CDR3
.	.	TRBJ2-3	TRBV11-2	TGTGCCAGCAGCTTAGGGTCTTCCACACACACAGATACGCAGTATTTT	CASSLGSSTHTDTQYF
few	.	TRBJ2-1	TRBV15	TGTGCCACCAGCAGAGGAGGGGAGGAACCGCCCAGCTCCTACAATGAGCAGTTCTTC	CATSRGGEEPPSSYNEQFF
.	.	TRBJ2-1	TRBV27	TGTGCCAGCTCCTGGGGAAGGGGTTACAATGAGCAGTTCTTC	CASSWGRGYNEQFF
.	TRBD2	TRBJ2-1	TRBV19	TGTGCCAGTAGTATCTCCGGGAGGGCCTATGAGCAGTTCTTC	CASSISGRAYEQFF
.	TRBD1	TRBJ1-2	TRBV2	TGTGCCAGCACCCCACGGGCAGGGGGCCTTGGTGGCTACACCTTC	CASTPRAGGLGGYTF
.	.	TRBJ1-2	TRBV2	TGTGCCAGCAGCGCGAGGACAGCGGATGGCTACACCTTC	CASSARTADGYTF
.	TRBD1	TRBJ1-4	TRBV11-2	TGTGCCAGCAGCTTGGACAGGGGCGAAAAACTGTTTTTT	CASSLDRGEKLFF
few	TRBD1	TRBJ2-3	TRBV7-3	TGTGCCAGCAGCTTAACGCCGGGACAGGGAGATACGCAGTATTTT	CASSLTPGQGDTQYF
.	.	TRBJ2-1	TRBV9	TGTGCCAGCAACCCAAGTCCGACTAACAATGAGCAGTTCTTC	CASNPSPTNNEQFF
.	.	TRBJ1-2	TRBV10-2	TGCGCCAGCAGTCCCTACAGGGTTGGCTACACCTTC	CASSPYRVGYTF
.	.	TRBJ1-1	TRBV5-5	TGTGCCAGCAGCTTCGGTCAGGGTGCGAACACTGAAGCTTTCTTT	CASSFGQGANTEAFF
few	.	TRBJ2-1	TRBV9	TGTGCCAGCAGCAGCGACAGCTCCTACAATGAGCAGTTCTTC	CASSSDSSYNEQFF
.	.	TRBJ1-2	TRBV3-1/TRBV3-2	TGTGCCAGCAGCCAAGTAACCGGGGTTGGTGGCTACACCTTC	CASSQVTGVGGYTF
few	TRBD1	TRBJ2-7	TRBV5-4	TGTGCCAGCAGCGGGACAGGGGGGGACGAGCAGTACTTC	CASSGTGGDEQYF
.	TRBD2	TRBJ2-7	TRBV18	TGTGCCAGCTCACCCCCCTCGGGAGGGCCTGAGGAGCAGTACTTC	CASSPPSGGPEEQYF
.	.	TRBJ1-1	TRBV4-1	TGCGCCAGCAGCCAAGATCCCCAGGCCACTGAAGCTTTCTTT	CASSQDPQATEAFF
.	.	TRBJ2-7	TRBV2	TGTGCCAGCAGTGAAGGGACATACTACGAGCAGTACTTC	CASSEGTYYEQYF
.	TRBD2	TRBJ2-3	TRBV18	TGTGCCAGCTCACCCTCTCCAGGGACTAGCGGGATCACAGATACGCAGTATTTT	CASSPSPGTSGITDTQYF
once	.	TRBJ2-3	TRBV10-3	TGTGCCATCAGTGAGCTTTCCGGGATCTATACGCAGTATTTT	CAISELSGIYTQYF
.	.	TRBJ2-7	TRBV6-6	TGTGCCAGCAGTACCGGAACTACCTACGAGCAGTACTTC	CASSTGTTYEQYF
.	.	TRBJ1-6	TRBV5-1	TGCGCCAGCAGCCCAGGGGAGACCTATAATTCACCCCTCCACTTT	CASSPGETYNSPLHF
.	.	TRBJ2-2	TRBV19	TGTGCCAGTAGTAGCGATCTAGGAACCGGGGAGCTGTTTTTT	CASSSDLGTGELFF
.	.	TRBJ1-2	TRBV12-5	TGTGCTAGTGGGGGCTTGACCTATGGCTACACCTTC	CASGGLTYGYTF
.	TRBD2	TRBJ2-3	TRBV14	TGTGCCAGCAATGGCGGGGGGATCACAGATACGCAGTATTTT	CASNGGGITDTQYF
.	.	TRBJ1-4	TRBV2	TGTGCCAGCATAGAGGGTAATGGAAATGAAAAACTGTTTTTT	CASIEGNGNEKLFF
.	TRBD1	TRBJ1-6	TRBV5-4	TGTGCCAGCAGCTTGGAACAGGGGATTTCACCCCTCCACTTT	CASSLEQGISPLHF
.	.	TRBJ2-7	TRBV7-6	TGTGCCAGCAGCCCTAGTTTAGGGGGATGGAGCTACGAGCAGTACTTC	CASSPSLGGWSYEQYF
.	TRBD1	TRBJ2-5	TRBV2	TGTGCCAGCAACCGGCCAGGGGGTAGGCAAGAGACCCAGTACTTC	CASNRPGGRQETQYF
.	TRBD1	TRBJ2-3	TRBV12-3/TRBV12-4	TGTGCCAGCAGTTCGACGCGACAGGGTCGGCAGTATTTT	CASSSTRQGRQYF
.	.	TRBJ2-1	TRBV7-6	TGTGCCAGCAGCTTCAGTGTAGTGCCCTCAGGGGAGCAGTTCTTC	CASSFSVVPSGEQFF
.	TRBD2	TRBJ2-5	TRBV10-3	TGTGCCATCAGTCCGGGGGGGGAGGAGACCCAGTACTTC	CAISPGGEETQYF
.	.	TRBJ2-3	TRBV6-5	TGTGCCAGCAGTTCCAGAACACCAGATACGCAGTATTTT	CASSSRTPDTQYF
.	TRBD2	TRBJ2-7	TRBV6-6	TGTGCCAGCAGTAATCGAGCGGGGGCCCCCTACGAGCAGTACTTC	CASSNRAGAPYEQYF
.	.	TRBJ2-7	TRBV6-1	TGTGCCAGCAGTGAACAGCGGGTGAAATACGAGCAGTACTTC	CASSEQRVKYEQYF
.	.	TRBJ1-5	TRBV6-6	TGTGCCAGCAGTGCAGGACAGCATAGCAATCAGCCCCAGCATTTT	CASSAGQHSNQPQHF
few	TRBD1	TRBJ2-7	TRBV5-1	TGCGCCAGCAGCGACCCCGGGACAGGGGGTGACGAGCAGTACTTC	CASSDPGTGGDEQYF
.	.	TRBJ1-5	TRBV11-2	TGTGCCAGCAGCCTGACGGGGGTGGATCAGCCCCAGCATTTT	CASSLTGVDQPQHF
.	.	TRBJ2-6	TRBV5-8	TGTGCCAGCAGCCAAACAGGGGACTCCTCTGGGGCCAACGTCCTGACTTTC	CASSQTGDSSGANVLTF
.	.	TRBJ2-3	TRBV5-8	TGTGCCAGCAGCTGGGGATCCGGGGGGCCAGATACGCAGTATTTT	CASSWGSGGPDTQYF
.	.	TRBJ1-1	TRBV6-2/TRBV6-3	TGTGCCAGCAGTGGCTCGACAGCGTACACTGAAGCTTTCTTT	CASSGSTAYTEAFF
once	TRBD2	TRBJ2-1	TRBV9	TGTGCCAGCAGCTTCCAAGCGGGAGCTGCATACAATGAGCAGTTCTTC	CASSFQAGAAYNEQFF